The table lists the clone carrying this TCR beta chain with a few counts. Measured with immunoSEQ multiplex PCR; TCRdb has only the in-frame clones, and not every one. The sample carries some 180,000 clones, around nine tenths recorded once. The sample originates from a study of cytomegalovirus exposure and HLA in healthy donors. V lost 5 bases and J lost 1, with 8 bases in between. Germline V gives CDR1 SGHTA, CDR2 FQGTGA. This CDR3 has 13 amino acids. The chain is built from TRBV7-3 and TRBJ1-1, with unresolved D. The sequenced material came from PBMCs. The sequence was obtained from a man aged 25 to 45 in good health and CMV-seropositive. CDR3 DNA: TGTGCCAGCAGCGAAGGTCAGAACACTGAAGCTTTCTTT. Protein sequence: CASSEGQNTEAFF.